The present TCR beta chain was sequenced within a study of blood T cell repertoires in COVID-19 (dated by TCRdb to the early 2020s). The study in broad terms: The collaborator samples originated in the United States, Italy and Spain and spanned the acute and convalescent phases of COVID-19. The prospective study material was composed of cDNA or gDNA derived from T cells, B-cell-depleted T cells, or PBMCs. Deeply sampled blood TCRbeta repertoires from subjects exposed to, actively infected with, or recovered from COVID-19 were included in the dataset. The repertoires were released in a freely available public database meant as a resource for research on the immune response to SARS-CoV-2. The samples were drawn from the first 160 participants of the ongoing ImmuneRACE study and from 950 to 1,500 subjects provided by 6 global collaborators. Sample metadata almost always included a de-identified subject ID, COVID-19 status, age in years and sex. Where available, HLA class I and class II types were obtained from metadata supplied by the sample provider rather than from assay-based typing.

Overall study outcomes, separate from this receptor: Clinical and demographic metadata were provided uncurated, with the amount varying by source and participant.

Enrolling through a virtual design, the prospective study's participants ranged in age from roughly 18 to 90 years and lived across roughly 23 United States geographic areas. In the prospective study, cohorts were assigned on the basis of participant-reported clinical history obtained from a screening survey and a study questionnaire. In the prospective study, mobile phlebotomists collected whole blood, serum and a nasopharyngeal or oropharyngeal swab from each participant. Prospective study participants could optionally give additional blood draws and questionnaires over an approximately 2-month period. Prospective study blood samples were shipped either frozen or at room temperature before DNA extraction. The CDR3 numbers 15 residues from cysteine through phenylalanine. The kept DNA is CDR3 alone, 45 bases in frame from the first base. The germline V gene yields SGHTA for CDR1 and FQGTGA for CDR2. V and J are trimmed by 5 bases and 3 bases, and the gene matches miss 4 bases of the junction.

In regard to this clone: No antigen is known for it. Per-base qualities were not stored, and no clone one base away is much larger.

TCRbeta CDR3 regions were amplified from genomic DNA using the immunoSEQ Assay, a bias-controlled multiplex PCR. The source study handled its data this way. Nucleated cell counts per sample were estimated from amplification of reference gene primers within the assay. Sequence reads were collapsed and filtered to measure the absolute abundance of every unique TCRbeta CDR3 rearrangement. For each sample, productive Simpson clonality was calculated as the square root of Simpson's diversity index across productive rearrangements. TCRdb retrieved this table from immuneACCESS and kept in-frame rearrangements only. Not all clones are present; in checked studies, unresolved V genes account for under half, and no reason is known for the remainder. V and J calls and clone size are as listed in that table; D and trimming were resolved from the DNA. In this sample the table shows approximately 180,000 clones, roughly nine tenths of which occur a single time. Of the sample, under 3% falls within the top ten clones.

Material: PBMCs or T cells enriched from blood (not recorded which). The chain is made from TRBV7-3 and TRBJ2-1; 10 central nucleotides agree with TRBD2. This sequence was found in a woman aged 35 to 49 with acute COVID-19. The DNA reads TGTGCCAGCAGCCACACTAGCGGGAACTACAATGAGCAGTTCTTC. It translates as CASSHTSGNYNEQFF.